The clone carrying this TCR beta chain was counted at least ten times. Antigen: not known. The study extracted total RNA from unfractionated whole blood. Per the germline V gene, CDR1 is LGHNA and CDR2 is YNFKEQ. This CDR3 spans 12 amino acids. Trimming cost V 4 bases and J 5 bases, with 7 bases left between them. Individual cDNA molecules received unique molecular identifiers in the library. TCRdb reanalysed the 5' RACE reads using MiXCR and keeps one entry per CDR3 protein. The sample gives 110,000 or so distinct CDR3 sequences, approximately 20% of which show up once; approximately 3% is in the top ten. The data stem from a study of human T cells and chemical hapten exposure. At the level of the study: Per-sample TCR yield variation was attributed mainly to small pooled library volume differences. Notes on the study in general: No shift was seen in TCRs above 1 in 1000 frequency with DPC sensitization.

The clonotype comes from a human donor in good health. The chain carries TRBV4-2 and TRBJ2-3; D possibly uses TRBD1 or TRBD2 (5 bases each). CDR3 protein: CASSPGGDTQYF. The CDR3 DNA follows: TGTGCCAGCAGCCCTGGGGGAGATACGCAGTATTTT.